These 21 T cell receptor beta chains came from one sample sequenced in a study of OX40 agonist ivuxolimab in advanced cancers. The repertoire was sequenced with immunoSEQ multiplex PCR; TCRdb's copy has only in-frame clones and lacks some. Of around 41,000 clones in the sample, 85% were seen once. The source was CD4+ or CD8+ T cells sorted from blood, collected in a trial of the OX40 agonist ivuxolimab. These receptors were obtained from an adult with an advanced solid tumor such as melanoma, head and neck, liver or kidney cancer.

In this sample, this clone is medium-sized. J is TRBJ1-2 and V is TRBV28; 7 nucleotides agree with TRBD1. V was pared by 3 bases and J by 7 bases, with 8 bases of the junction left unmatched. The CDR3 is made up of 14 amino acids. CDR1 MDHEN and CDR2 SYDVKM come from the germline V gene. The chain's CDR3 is CASSFFDRDVGYTF. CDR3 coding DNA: TGTGCCAGCAGTTTTTTCGACAGGGATGTTGGCTACACCTTC.

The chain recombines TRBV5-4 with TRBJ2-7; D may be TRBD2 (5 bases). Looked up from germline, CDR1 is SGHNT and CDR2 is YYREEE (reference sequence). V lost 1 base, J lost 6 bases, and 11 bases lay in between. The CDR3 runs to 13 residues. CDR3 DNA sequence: TGTGCCAGCAGCTTGACCGGGGTGCGCGAGCAGTACTTC. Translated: CASSLTGVREQYF.

This chain's CDR3 is CAWMRGANTEAFF. As DNA, the CDR3 is TGTGCCTGGATGAGGGGGGCGAACACTGAAGCTTTCTTT. The chain links TRBV30 to TRBJ1-1; tentatively, D is TRBD1 (6 bases). Trimming pared 4 bases from V and 1 base from J, leaving 10 bases between. CDR1 GTSNPN and CDR2 SVGIG come from the germline V gene (reference sequence). CDR3 length: 13 residues.

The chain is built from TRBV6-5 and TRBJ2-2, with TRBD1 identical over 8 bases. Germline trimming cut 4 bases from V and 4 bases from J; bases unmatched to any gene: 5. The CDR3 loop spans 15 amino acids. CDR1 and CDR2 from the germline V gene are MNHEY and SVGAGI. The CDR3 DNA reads TGTGCCAGCAGTTGGGACAGGAGGGTCACCGGGGAGCTGTTTTTT. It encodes CASSWDRRVTGELFF.

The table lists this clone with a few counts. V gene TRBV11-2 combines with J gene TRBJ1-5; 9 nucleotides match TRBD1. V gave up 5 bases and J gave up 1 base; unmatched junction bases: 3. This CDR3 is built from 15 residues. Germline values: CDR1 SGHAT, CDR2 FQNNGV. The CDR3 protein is CASSAGQGSNQPQHF. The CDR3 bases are TGTGCCAGCAGCGCGGGACAGGGAAGCAATCAGCCCCAGCATTTT.

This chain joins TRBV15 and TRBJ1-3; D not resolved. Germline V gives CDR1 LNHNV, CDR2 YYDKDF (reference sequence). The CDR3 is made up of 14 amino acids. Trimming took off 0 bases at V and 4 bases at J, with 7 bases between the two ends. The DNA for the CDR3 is TGTGCCACCAGCAGAGAAGGAGGGGGAAACACCATATATTTT. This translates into CATSREGGGNTIYF.

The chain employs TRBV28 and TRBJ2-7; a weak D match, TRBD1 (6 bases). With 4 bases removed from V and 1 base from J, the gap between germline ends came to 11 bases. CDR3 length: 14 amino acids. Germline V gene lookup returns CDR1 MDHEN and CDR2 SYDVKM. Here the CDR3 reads CASSSPGTSYEQYF. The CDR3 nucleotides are TGTGCCAGCAGTTCTCCCGGGACATCCTACGAGCAGTACTTC.

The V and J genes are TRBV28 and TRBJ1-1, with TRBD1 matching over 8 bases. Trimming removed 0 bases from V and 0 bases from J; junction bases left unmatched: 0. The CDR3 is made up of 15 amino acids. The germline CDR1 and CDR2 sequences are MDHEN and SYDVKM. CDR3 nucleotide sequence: TGTGCCAGCAGTTTATGGGACAGGGTGAACACTGAAGCTTTCTTT. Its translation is CASSLWDRVNTEAFF.

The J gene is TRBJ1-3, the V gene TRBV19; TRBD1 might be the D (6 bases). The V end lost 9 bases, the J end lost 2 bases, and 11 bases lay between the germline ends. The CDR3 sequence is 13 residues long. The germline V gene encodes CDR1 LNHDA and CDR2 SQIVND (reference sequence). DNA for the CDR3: TGTGCCAGCCGGACAGTTCCTGGAAACACCATATATTTT. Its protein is CASRTVPGNTIYF.

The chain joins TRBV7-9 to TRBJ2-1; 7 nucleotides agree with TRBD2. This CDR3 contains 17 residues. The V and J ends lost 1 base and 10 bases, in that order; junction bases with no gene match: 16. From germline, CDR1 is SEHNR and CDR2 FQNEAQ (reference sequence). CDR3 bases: TGTGCCAGCAGCTTAGTATTACTAGCGCAGAACTACAGGGAGCAGTTCTTC. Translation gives CASSLVLLAQNYREQFF.

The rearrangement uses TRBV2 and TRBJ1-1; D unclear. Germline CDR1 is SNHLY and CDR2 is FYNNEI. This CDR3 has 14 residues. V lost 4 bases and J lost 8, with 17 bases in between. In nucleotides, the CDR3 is TGTGCCAGCAGTGGGATCTCGGCACGGGGAGAAGCTTTCTTT. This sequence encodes CASSGISARGEAFF.

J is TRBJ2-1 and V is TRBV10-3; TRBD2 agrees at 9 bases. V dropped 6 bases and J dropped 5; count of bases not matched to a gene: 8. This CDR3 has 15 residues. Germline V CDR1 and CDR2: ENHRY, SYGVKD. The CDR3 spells CAIRNIAGVNNEQFF. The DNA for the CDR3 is TGTGCCATCAGGAATATAGCGGGAGTAAACAATGAGCAGTTCTTC.

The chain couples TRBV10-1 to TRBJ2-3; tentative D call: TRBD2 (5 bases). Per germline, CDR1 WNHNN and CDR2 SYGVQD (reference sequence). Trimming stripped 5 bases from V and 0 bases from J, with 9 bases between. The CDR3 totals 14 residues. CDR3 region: CASSKSGSTDTQYF. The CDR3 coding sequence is TGCGCCAGCAGTAAGAGCGGTAGCACAGATACGCAGTATTTT.

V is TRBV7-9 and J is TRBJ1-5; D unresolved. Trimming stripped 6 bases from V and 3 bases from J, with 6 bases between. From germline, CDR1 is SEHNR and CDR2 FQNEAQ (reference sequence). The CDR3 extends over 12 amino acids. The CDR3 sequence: CASSNPNQPQHF. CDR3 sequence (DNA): TGTGCCAGCAGTAACCCCAATCAGCCCCAGCATTTT. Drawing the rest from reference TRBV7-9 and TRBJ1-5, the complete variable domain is DTGVSQNPRHKITKRGQNVTFRCDPISEHNRLYWYRQTLGQGPEFLTYFQNEAQLEKSRLLSDRFSAERPKGSFSTLEIQRTEQGDSAMYLCASSNPNQPQHFGDGTRLSIL.

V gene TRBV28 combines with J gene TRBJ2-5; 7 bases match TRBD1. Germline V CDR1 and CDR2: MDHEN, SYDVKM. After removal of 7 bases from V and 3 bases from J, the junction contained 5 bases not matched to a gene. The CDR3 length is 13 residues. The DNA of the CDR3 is TGTGCCAGCACAGACAGGGAAGAAGAGACCCAGTACTTC. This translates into CASTDREEETQYF.

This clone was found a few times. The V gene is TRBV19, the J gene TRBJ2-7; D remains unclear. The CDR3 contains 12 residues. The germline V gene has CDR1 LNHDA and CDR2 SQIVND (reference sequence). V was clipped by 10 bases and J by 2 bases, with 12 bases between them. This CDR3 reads CATEGRTYEQYF. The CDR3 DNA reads TGTGCCACCGAAGGAAGAACCTACGAGCAGTACTTC.

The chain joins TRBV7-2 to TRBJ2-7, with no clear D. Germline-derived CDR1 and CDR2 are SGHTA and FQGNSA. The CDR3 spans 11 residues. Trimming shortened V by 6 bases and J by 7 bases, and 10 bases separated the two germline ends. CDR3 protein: CASSPAWEQYF. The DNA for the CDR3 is TGTGCCAGCAGTCCCGCTTGGGAGCAGTACTTC.

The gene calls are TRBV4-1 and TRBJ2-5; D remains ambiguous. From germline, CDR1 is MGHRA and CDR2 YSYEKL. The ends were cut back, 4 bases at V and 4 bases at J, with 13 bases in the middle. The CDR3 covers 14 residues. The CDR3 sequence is CASSLPGQRETQYF. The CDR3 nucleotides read TGCGCCAGCAGCCTACCGGGCCAGAGAGAGACCCAGTACTTC.

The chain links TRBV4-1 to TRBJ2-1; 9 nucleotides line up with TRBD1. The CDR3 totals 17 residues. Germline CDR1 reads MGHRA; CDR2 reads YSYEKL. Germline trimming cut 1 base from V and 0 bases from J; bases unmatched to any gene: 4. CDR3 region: CASSQGPDRGSYNEQFF. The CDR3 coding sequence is TGCGCCAGCAGCCAAGGCCCGGACAGGGGCTCCTACAATGAGCAGTTCTTC.

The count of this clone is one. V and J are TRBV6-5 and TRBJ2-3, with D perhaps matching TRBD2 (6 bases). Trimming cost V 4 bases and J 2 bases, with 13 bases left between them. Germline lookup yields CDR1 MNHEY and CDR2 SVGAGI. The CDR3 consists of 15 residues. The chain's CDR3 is CASSSSGVITDTQYF. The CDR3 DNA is TGTGCCAGCAGTTCATCGGGAGTTATCACAGATACGCAGTATTTT.

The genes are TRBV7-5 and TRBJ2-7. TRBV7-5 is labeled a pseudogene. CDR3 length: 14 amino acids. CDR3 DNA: TGTGCCAGAAGCTCCTATGGGGTTTCCTACGAGCAGTACTTC. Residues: CARSSYGVSYEQYF.